This is a list of T cell receptor beta chains from one sample in a study of post-analysis software for immune sequencing data. A single record per CDR3 protein comes from TCRdb applying MiXCR to the PCR reads. The table shows approximately 150,000 distinct CDR3 sequences, with about 32% occurring only once. Input material: blood. These receptors came from a girl aged 5-17 years with multiple sclerosis. CDR3s include the opening cysteine and the closing phenylalanine or tryptophan. Each record gives: V gene, J gene, CDR3 protein.

TRBV15	TRBJ2-3	CATSSGLAGGGATQYF
TRBV2	TRBJ2-3	CASKKRNTDTQYF
TRBV5-1	TRBJ1-1	CASSSLEGAKDTEAFF
TRBV5-1	TRBJ2-1	CASTRGGGAMSKQFF
TRBV7-8	TRBJ2-1	CAGSLDRDLIGNEQFF
TRBV5-1	TRBJ2-7	CASSPLVRYEQYF
TRBV5-1	TRBJ1-1	CASSLDRTEAFF
TRBV3-1	TRBJ2-7	CASSQGTAGGDEQDF
TRBV5-1	TRBJ1-6	CASSLEVVNSPLHF
TRBV5-1	TRBJ2-1	CASSLGGGQGGNEQFF
TRBV6-6	TRBJ1-4	CASSSPEPGDEKLFF
TRBV25-1	-	CASSERGLETQYF
TRBV12-5	TRBJ1-5	CASGPEEPQHF
TRBV27	TRBJ1-5	CASSLMASHQPQHF
TRBV30	TRBJ2-5	CAWGWETQYF
TRBV5-1	TRBJ2-3	CASSDGTSGRAKTDTQYF
TRBV10-3	TRBJ2-1	CAISVLFDEQFF
TRBV18	TRBJ2-2	CASSPRSSGSTGELFF
TRBV20-1	TRBJ2-7	CSALGGEYSYEQYF
TRBV5-1	TRBJ2-7	CASSLVGRDEGYEQYF
TRBV5-1	TRBJ1-2	CASSDMSGGSYGYTF
TRBV6-2/TRBV6-3	TRBJ2-7	CASRKRDTTYEQYF
TRBV2	TRBJ1-2	CASSDDSEGYTF
TRBV7-9	TRBJ2-7	CASSNYPGGNSYEQYF
TRBV3-1	TRBJ1-1	CAGSQRDRKKEAFF
TRBV12-3/TRBV12-4	TRBJ1-2	CASSLDRENGYTF
TRBV5-5	TRBJ1-1	CASSSFVEMRTGAFF
TRBV29-1	TRBJ1-2	CSVARQRYGYTF
TRBV6-6	TRBJ2-1	CASSVSGGSYNEQFF
TRBV10-3	TRBJ1-2	CAISDTGTEINGYTF
TRBV27	TRBJ2-1	CASSLSVTGYGQFF
TRBV28	TRBJ2-1	CASSSTLALYSYNEQFF
TRBV4-1	TRBJ1-1	CASSQLGGAGTEAFF
TRBV28	-	CASNSGTSGETQYF
TRBV29-1	TRBJ2-1	CSVDRLAGGNNEQFF